The 25 T cell receptor beta chains presented below share a single source sample, sequenced in a study of blood T cell repertoires in COVID-19. Measured with immunoSEQ multiplex PCR; TCRdb has only the in-frame clones, and not every one. The sample has over 250,000 clones, under 95% seen once; the top ten hold around 2.6%. The specimen sequenced was PBMCs or T cells enriched from blood (not recorded which). Every receptor here comes from a man aged 60-69 years who had recovered from COVID-19.

The chain links TRBV7-6 to TRBJ2-2, with D maybe TRBD1 (6 bases). Trimming pared 2 bases from V and 6 bases from J, leaving 13 bases between. This CDR3 has 15 residues. Germline lookup yields CDR1 SGHVS and CDR2 FNYEAQ. The DNA of the CDR3 is TGTGCCAGCAGCTTATACAGGGCTCGGGCCGGGGAGCTGTTTTTT. Encoded protein: CASSLYRARAGELFF. Filled out from reference TRBV7-6 and TRBJ2-2, the complete variable domain reads GAGVSQSPRYKVTKRGQDVALRCDPISGHVSLYWYRQALGQGPEFLTYFNYEAQQDKSGLPNDRFSAERPEGSISTLTIQRTEQRDSAMYRCASSLYRARAGELFFGEGSRLTVL.

This clone has just one count. CDR3 amino acids: CASSTRVYGYTF. Written as DNA, the CDR3 is TGTGCCAGTAGTACCCGAGTCTATGGCTACACCTTC. The chain combines TRBV19 with TRBJ1-2; the D is unclear. Deletions cut 4 bases from V and 4 bases from J, with 7 bases between. Germline CDR1 LNHDA, CDR2 SQIVND (reference sequence). The CDR3 contains 12 residues.

As regards this clone: The sample has other DNA sequences that encode this CDR3 too. The CDR3 region is CASSEARGNQPQHF. CDR3 in DNA: TGTGCCAGCAGTGAAGCTCGGGGCAATCAGCCCCAGCATTTT. The V gene is TRBV6-1, the J gene TRBJ1-5, with D hard to call. Germline V gene sequence: CDR1 MNHNS, CDR2 SASEGT. CDR3 length: 14 residues. V dropped 0 bases and J dropped 2 bases, with 5 bases sitting between them.

The chain recombines TRBV6-5 with TRBJ2-1, with 9 bases that match TRBD2. Germline values: CDR1 MNHEY, CDR2 SVGAGI. This CDR3 spans 15 amino acids. After removal of 2 bases from V and 10 bases from J, the junction contained 9 bases not matched to a gene. CDR3: CASSYRRSGSREQFF. The CDR3 coding sequence is TGTGCCAGCAGTTACCGGCGTAGCGGGAGTAGAGAGCAGTTCTTC.

The chain has TRBV11-3 and TRBJ2-2; D is uncertain. The V gene lost 5 bases and the J gene lost 4 bases, with 8 bases spanning the gap. The germline V gene encodes CDR1 SGHNT and CDR2 YENEEA. The CDR3 contains 13 residues. The CDR3: CASSPYRTGELFF. In DNA form, the CDR3 reads TGTGCCAGCAGCCCCTACCGCACCGGGGAGCTGTTTTTT.

The CDR3 reads CASSRAVTSGGFDYEQFF. The DNA for the CDR3 is TGTGCCAGCAGCCGGGCAGTGACTAGCGGGGGTTTTGACTATGAGCAGTTCTTC. V usage is TRBV4-2 and J usage is TRBJ2-1; 12 bases are a match to TRBD2. From germline, CDR1 is LGHNA and CDR2 YNFKEQ. This CDR3 is built from 18 residues. The V and J ends lost 4 bases and 8 bases, in that order; junction bases with no gene match: 15.

This chain connects TRBV7-9 to TRBJ2-1, with 14 nucleotides matching TRBD2. The CDR3 loop spans 16 amino acids. V trimming: 4 bases; J trimming: 8 bases; junction bases outside the gene matches: 7. Germline V CDR1 and CDR2: SEHNR, FQNEAQ (reference sequence). The CDR3 loop is CASSSRTSGRRDEQFF. In DNA, the CDR3 is TGTGCCAGCAGCTCCAGGACTAGCGGGAGGCGGGATGAGCAGTTCTTC.

V is TRBV9 and J is TRBJ2-2, with TRBD1 as a possible D gene (6 bases). The V end was cut by 3 bases, the J end by 4 bases, with 13 bases between. Germline V lookup: CDR1 SGDLS, CDR2 YYNGEE. The CDR3 is 15 residues long. CDR3 loop: CASSEQGLGTGELFF. The CDR3 DNA reads as TGTGCCAGCAGCGAACAGGGTTTGGGCACCGGGGAGCTGTTTTTT. The variable domain in full, with the rest retrieved from reference TRBV9 and TRBJ2-2, is DSGVTQTPKHLITATGQRVTLRCSPRSGDLSVYWYQQSLDQGLQFLIQYYNGEERAKGNILERFSAQQFPDLHSELNLSSLELGDSALYFCASSEQGLGTGELFFGEGSRLTVL.

V and J are TRBV6-2 or TRBV6-3 and TRBJ2-5, with 7 positions matching TRBD1. The CDR3 extends over 15 amino acids. Losses at the gene ends were 6 bases for V and 4 bases for J; bases not matched to a gene: 11. Per germline, CDR1 MNHEY and CDR2 SVGEGT. CDR3 DNA: TGTGCCAGCAGCCAAACCTGGACAGGTGGAGAGACCCAGTACTTC. Its protein is CASSQTWTGGETQYF.

This chain joins TRBV4-1 and TRBJ2-7, with 7 positions matching TRBD2. Germline CDR1 MGHRA, CDR2 YSYEKL. The CDR3 length is 14 residues. J gave up 3 bases and V 4 bases, and 6 bases lay outside the gene matches. The CDR3 DNA reads as TGCGCCAGCAGCCCCCCTGGGGGGGGCTACGAGCAGTACTTC. It yields the protein CASSPPGGGYEQYF.

The chain recombines TRBV9 with TRBJ2-3, with 9 nucleotides matching TRBD2. The CDR3 is made up of 17 amino acids. The ends lost 0 bases at V and 2 bases at J; junction bases unmatched: 7. Per germline, CDR1 SGDLS and CDR2 YYNGEE. CDR3 protein: CASSVEGLAGITDTQYF. The CDR3 nucleotides are TGTGCCAGCAGCGTAGAGGGGCTAGCGGGGATCACAGATACGCAGTATTTT.

The V gene is TRBV5-1, the J gene TRBJ2-1, with 7 bases that match TRBD1. This CDR3 spans 14 amino acids. Germline CDR1 is SGHRS and CDR2 is YFSETQ. J lost 5 bases, V lost 3 bases, and 5 bases had no gene match. The DNA for the CDR3 is TGCGCCAGCAGCTGGACAGGCATCGACAATGAGCAGTTCTTC. Its translation is CASSWTGIDNEQFF.

The gene calls are TRBV29-1 and TRBJ2-5; TRBD2 matches at 7 bases. V was clipped by 3 bases and J by 1 base; unmatched bases: 14. Germline CDR1 reads SQVTM; CDR2 reads ANQGSEA. CDR3 length equals 17 residues. The DNA of the CDR3 is TGCAGCGTTGATGCAGTCGGGCTAGCGGCTACCCAAGAGACCCAGTACTTC. Translating gives CSVDAVGLAATQETQYF.

This clone showed up just a few times. The chain employs TRBV7-9 and TRBJ2-5, with D tentatively TRBD1 (5 bases). The CDR3 spans 12 residues. The germline V gene has CDR1 SEHNR and CDR2 FQNEAQ (reference sequence). In DNA, the CDR3 is TGTCTCTCAGGAAGGGGCGGTGAGACCCAGTACTTC. It specifies CLSGRGGETQYF.

The chain uses TRBV5-1 and TRBJ2-7; TRBD2 matches 7 bases. CDR3 length equals 14 residues. After removal of 5 bases from V and 6 bases from J, the junction contained 11 bases not matched to a gene. The V gene's germline CDR1 is SGHRS and CDR2 YFSETQ. The CDR3 spells CASRVLTSSGEQYF. CDR3 nucleotides: TGCGCCAGCAGGGTCTTGACTAGCTCCGGCGAGCAGTACTTC.

V gene TRBV30 combines with J gene TRBJ1-4; weak D call: TRBD1 (5 bases). Trimming took 0 bases from V and 4 from J, leaving 9 bases between them. This CDR3 spans 14 amino acids. Per the germline V gene, CDR1 is GTSNPN and CDR2 is SVGIG (reference sequence). The CDR3 loop reads CAWSVLGGNEKLFF. In DNA form, the CDR3 reads TGTGCCTGGAGTGTTCTGGGGGGTAATGAAAAACTGTTTTTT. Filled out from reference TRBV30 and TRBJ1-4, the complete variable domain reads SQTIHQWPATLVQPVGSPLSLECTVEGTSNPNLYWYRQAAGRGLQLLFYSVGIGQISSEVPQNLSASRPQDRQFILSSKKLLLSDSGFYLCAWSVLGGNEKLFFGSGTQLSVL.

This clone has ten or more counts. The V and J genes are TRBV6-2 or TRBV6-3 and TRBJ1-2; a possible D gene is TRBD1 (6 bases). Germline V gene lookup returns CDR1 MNHEY and CDR2 SVGEGT. The length of the CDR3 is 15 residues. V was pared by 5 bases and J by 2 bases, with 15 bases between. The CDR3 here is CASSQTGPANYGYTF. CDR3 DNA: TGTGCCAGCAGTCAGACAGGACCCGCCAACTATGGCTACACCTTC.

This clone was detected once. This chain connects TRBV3-1 (or the pseudogene TRBV3-2) to TRBJ2-3, with a possible D match to TRBD2 (5 bases). CDR1 and CDR2 from the germline V gene are LGHDT and YNNKEL (reference sequence). Trimming took off 4 bases at V and 10 bases at J, with 18 bases between the two ends. This CDR3 has 14 residues. The CDR3 DNA reads as TGTGCCAGCAGCCTCGCGAGGGCCCCGCGGGCGCAGTATTTT. Translation gives CASSLARAPRAQYF.

This clone was found a few times. V and J are TRBV11-2 and TRBJ1-1, with D possibly matching TRBD1 (6 bases). Germline V lookup: CDR1 SGHAT, CDR2 FQNNGV. V gave up 5 bases and J gave up 1 base, with 8 bases separating them. The CDR3 spans 13 residues. Written as DNA, the CDR3 is TGTGCCAGCAGCGGACAGACGAACACTGAAGCTTTCTTT. Translation: CASSGQTNTEAFF.

Only a few counts were recorded for this clone. The chain uses TRBV6-5 and TRBJ2-7; D ambiguous. Trimming removed 7 bases from V and 0 bases from J, with 13 bases in between. Looked up from germline, CDR1 is MNHEY and CDR2 is SVGAGI. This CDR3 has 14 residues. DNA of the CDR3: TGTGCCAGCACCTCGAGCGAAAGCTCCTACGAGCAGTACTTC. Its translation is CASTSSESSYEQYF.

This sequence joins TRBV7-2 and TRBJ1-1; D might be TRBD1 (6 bases). The V gene's germline CDR1 is SGHTA and CDR2 FQGNSA. There are 15 residues in the CDR3. Trimming pared 1 base from V and 1 base from J, leaving 10 bases between. The CDR3 reads CASSLDRGTNTEAFF. The CDR3 coding sequence is TGTGCCAGCAGCTTAGATAGGGGGACGAACACTGAAGCTTTCTTT.

CDR3 sequence reads: CASSVLSGGTEAFF. The CDR3 DNA reads as TGTGCCAGCAGCGTTTTGTCGGGGGGCACTGAAGCTTTCTTT. This rearrangement joins TRBV9 to TRBJ1-1; a weak D match, TRBD1 (5 bases). The V end was cut by 2 bases, the J end by 4 bases, with 12 bases between. The CDR3 totals 14 residues. CDR1 is SGDLS, CDR2 YYNGEE, per germline.

The CDR3 spells CASRGQTYEQYF. CDR3 DNA sequence: TGTGCCAGCAGGGGACAGACCTACGAGCAGTACTTC. The chain joins TRBV6-5 to TRBJ2-7; TRBD1 agrees at 7 bases. The ends lost 6 bases at V and 2 bases at J; junction bases unmatched: 1. The germline CDR1 and CDR2 sequences are MNHEY and SVGAGI. CDR3 size: 12 residues.

J is TRBJ2-3 and V is TRBV15; possible D gene TRBD2, 5 bases. V dropped 3 bases and J dropped 7 bases, with 17 bases sitting between them. This CDR3 has 15 amino acids. The germline V gene has CDR1 LNHNV and CDR2 YYDKDF (reference sequence). In DNA, the CDR3 is TGTGCCACCAGCAGTCTTCTGGGAGCACTAAATACGCAGTATTTT. Its translation: CATSSLLGALNTQYF.

The V and J genes are TRBV25-1 and TRBJ1-4; D possibly corresponds to TRBD1 (5 bases). This CDR3 contains 15 residues. V lost 4 bases, J lost 8 bases, and 17 bases lay in between. Germline V gene data show CDR1 as MGHDK and CDR2 as SYGVNS. CDR3 residues: CASSVTGASKEKLFF. In nucleotides, the CDR3 is TGTGCCAGCAGTGTTACAGGAGCTAGTAAAGAAAAACTGTTTTTT.